Sequencing of this T cell receptor (beta chain) was carried out in a study of graft-versus-host responses after intestinal transplantation. Study-level background: Once they had received anti-thymocyte globulin induction, all recipients took tacrolimus and steroids for approximately 3 years. Study results and caveats: GvH clonotypes were identified within recipient marrow, with a subset emerging first in ileum or blood.

The repertoire was sequenced with immunoSEQ multiplex PCR; TCRdb's copy has only in-frame clones and lacks some. The sample records tens of thousands of clones, approximately 88% being singletons. Germline CDR1 and CDR2: SGHAT and FQNNGV. The CDR3 is made up of 19 amino acids. Trimming took off 5 bases at V and 2 bases at J, with 22 bases between the two ends. On this clone: Its antigen remains unidentified.

The TCR was taken from a human donor who received an intestinal transplant. Sample: unstimulated CD8+ T cells sorted from spleen or lymph node cells, taken before intestinal transplant. The chain recombines TRBV11-2 with TRBJ1-6; no reliable D call. This CDR3 is CASSLSGRAGWAYNSPLHF. CDR3 bases: TGTGCCAGCAGCCTCAGCGGGAGGGCCGGGTGGGCCTATAATTCACCCCTCCACTTT. Full variable domain (missing parts from reference TRBV11-2 and TRBJ1-6): EAGVAQSPRYKIIEKRQSVAFWCNPISGHATLYWYQQILGQGPKLLIQFQNNGVVDDSQLPKDRFSAERLKGVDSTLKIQPAKLEDSAVYLCASSLSGRAGWAYNSPLHFGNGTRLTVT.